The T cell receptor (beta chain) under discussion was sequenced for a study of shared clonotypes between healthy human individuals. Looking at the study overall: CD4 naive and CD4 memory each took three plates per donor, while CD8 naive took two and CD8 memory one.

Repertoires were generated with immunoSEQ multiplex PCR, while TCRdb's copy carries only in-frame clones and drops some. This table holds 2.5 million or so clones, 85% to 95% found once. V was clipped by 5 bases and J by 12 bases, with 13 bases between them. Germline V lookup: CDR1 DFQATT, CDR2 SNEGSKA (reference sequence). The CDR3 runs 11 residues. This receptor was taken from a man aged 18 to 35 in good health. Sequencing used naive CD4+ T cells sorted from blood. Subset in this sample: CD45RA+ positively selected. The chain couples TRBV20-1 to TRBJ1-4; D gene uncertain. CDR3 region: CSAFLSTELFF. For the CDR3, the DNA is TGCAGTGCTTTCCTCTCGACGGAACTGTTTTTT.